The present T cell receptor (beta chain) was sequenced within a study of CD8+CD57+ T cells in acquired aplastic anemia. On the study more broadly: On average, sorted CD4+ and CD8+ cells gave 3 to 4 ug of DNA.

Study results and limitations: The number of CD8+ CDR3 sequences shared by patients and controls was fewer than 35.

For this clonotype: Its antigen is as yet unknown.

Those patients picked for sequencing had displayed CD8+CD57+ cell expansion on flow cytometry. Patients had not yet gotten any therapy when their blood was taken for sampling. The CDR3 extends over 15 amino acids. Germline CDR1 reads LNHDA; CDR2 reads SQIVND (reference sequence). Between the trimmed V and J ends, which lost 1 base and 10 bases, there was a span of 17 bases. Researchers used genomic DNA as the template to profile TCR beta VDJ and CDR3. TCRdb re-derived calls from the reads in MiXCR, one entry per CDR3 protein. The sample holds fewer than 300,000 distinct CDR3 sequences, 82% seen once. V is TRBV19 and J is TRBJ2-1; D unclear. The receptor was derived from a human donor with aplastic anemia. The specimen was sorted CD4+, CD8+, or CD8+CD57+ T cells (not recorded which) from PBMCs. CDR3 sequence reads: CASSIAGGAYQEQFF. In DNA, the CDR3 is TGTGCCAGTAGTATAGCTGGCGGAGCCTACCAAGAGCAGTTCTTC.